These 26 T cell receptor beta chains were all obtained from the same sample, sequenced in a study of shared clonotypes between healthy human individuals. Profiling relied on immunoSEQ multiplex PCR, and the TCRdb table lists in-frame clones only, not all of them. The data show fewer than 1.8 million clones, 98% to 99% seen once. The source material was naive CD4+ T cells sorted from blood. Subset denoted: CD45RA+ positively selected. Receptors were obtained from a man aged 30 to 45 in good health.

This clone appeared once. This chain links TRBV11-2 with TRBJ2-1; 11 nucleotides match TRBD2. V lost 0 bases, J lost 9 bases, and 1 base stayed unmatched. Germline assignment: CDR1 SGHAT and CDR2 FQNNGV. This CDR3 region has 14 residues. CDR3 residues: CASSLELAGAEQFF. The CDR3 nucleotides read TGTGCCAGCAGCTTAGAACTAGCGGGAGCTGAGCAGTTCTTC.

This clone appeared once. The chain combines TRBV7-9 with TRBJ2-5, with TRBD1 identical over 7 bases. Germline V gene lookup returns CDR1 SEHNR and CDR2 FQNEAQ (reference sequence). After removal of 5 bases from V and 5 bases from J, the junction contained 5 bases not matched to a gene. The CDR3 has 13 residues. The CDR3 nucleotides read TGTGCCAGCAGCCCGGGACAGTTCGAGACCCAGTACTTC. This gives the protein CASSPGQFETQYF.

The chain recombines TRBV28 with TRBJ2-7; tentative D call: TRBD2 (5 bases). Per germline, CDR1 MDHEN and CDR2 SYDVKM. V lost 8 bases and J lost 3, with 17 bases in between. The CDR3 contains 14 residues. CDR3 protein: CASARVAGFYEQYF. CDR3 DNA: TGTGCCAGCGCTAGGGTGGCGGGTTTCTACGAGCAGTACTTC. The full variable domain, its missing parts supplied by reference TRBV28 and TRBJ2-7, is DVKVTQSSRYLVKRTGEKVFLECVQDMDHENMFWYRQDPGLGLRLIYFSYDVKMKEKGDIPEGYSVSREKKERFSLILESASTNQTSMYLCASARVAGFYEQYFGPGTRLTVT.

This rearrangement joins TRBV7-8 to TRBJ2-1, with TRBD2 matching 7 bases. Germline-derived CDR1 and CDR2 are SGHVS and FQNEAQ. After removal of 5 bases from V and 5 bases from J, the junction contained 15 bases not matched to a gene. There are 17 residues in the CDR3. The CDR3, as DNA: TGTGCCAGCAGCCCCAGAGGCCGGCGGGGGAAAAACAATGAGCAGTTCTTC. This translates into CASSPRGRRGKNNEQFF.

This chain connects TRBV9 to TRBJ2-7, with 13 bases that match TRBD2. The CDR3 runs 14 residues. The trim removed 0 bases at V and 6 bases at J, leaving 0 bases unmatched. Germline V gene sequence: CDR1 SGDLS, CDR2 YYNGEE. For the CDR3, the DNA is TGTGCCAGCAGCGTAGGGACTAGCGGGAGCGAGCAGTACTTC. Protein sequence: CASSVGTSGSEQYF. Variable domain in full (rest from reference TRBV9 and TRBJ2-7): DSGVTQTPKHLITATGQRVTLRCSPRSGDLSVYWYQQSLDQGLQFLIQYYNGEERAKGNILERFSAQQFPDLHSELNLSSLELGDSALYFCASSVGTSGSEQYFGPGTRLTVT.

This rearrangement joins TRBV30 to TRBJ1-5, with D unclear. CDR3 size: 13 residues. Trimming took 1 base from V and 5 from J, leaving 9 bases between them. Germline V gives CDR1 GTSNPN, CDR2 SVGIG (reference sequence). In DNA form, the CDR3 reads TGTGCCTGGAGTGAGTCGGTTGATCAGCCCCAGCATTTT. Encoded protein: CAWSESVDQPQHF.

This rearrangement joins TRBV7-9 to TRBJ1-1, with D unresolved. Trimming removed 5 bases at V and 5 bases at J, with 9 bases between. The CDR3 consists of 12 residues. Germline values: CDR1 SEHNR, CDR2 FQNEAQ (reference sequence). Written as DNA, the CDR3 is TGTGCCAGCAGCCCGCGGTGGACTGAAGCTTTCTTT. Protein sequence: CASSPRWTEAFF. The full variable domain, completed using reference TRBV7-9 and TRBJ1-1, is DTGVSQNPRHKITKRGQNVTFRCDPISEHNRLYWYRQTLGQGPEFLTYFQNEAQLEKSRLLSDRFSAERPKGSFSTLEIQRTEQGDSAMYLCASSPRWTEAFFGQGTRLTVV.

To note about this clone: At one boundary the junction diverges from the germline segment, which might be a read error. The chain uses TRBV11-2 and TRBJ2-2; 7 bases line up with TRBD1. CDR1 SGHAT and CDR2 FQNNGV come from the germline V gene. The CDR3 extends over 16 amino acids. CDR3 sequence (DNA): TGTGCCAGCAGCCTAGAGACAGGGTCGGACACCGGGGAGCTGTTTTTT. This translates into CASSLETGSDTGELFF.

The sample holds one count of this clone. Other DNA sequences in the sample encode the same CDR3. This chain connects TRBV27 to TRBJ2-7; TRBD2 matches 13 bases. Looked up from germline, CDR1 is MNHEY and CDR2 is SMNVEV (reference sequence). Unmatched junction bases numbered 3, after V lost 3 bases and J lost 1 base. This CDR3 has 16 residues. The chain's CDR3 is CASSFRTSGRSYEQYF. In DNA, the CDR3 is TGTGCCAGCAGTTTCAGGACTAGCGGGAGATCCTACGAGCAGTACTTC.

This chain uses TRBV30 with TRBJ2-7; 10 bases map to TRBD1. CDR3 length equals 15 residues. CDR1 is GTSNPN and CDR2 is SVGIG in the germline V gene (reference sequence). V lost 1 base, J lost 6 bases, and 9 bases stayed unmatched. CDR3 protein: CAWSADRQGAREQYF. CDR3 DNA sequence: TGTGCCTGGAGTGCCGATCGACAGGGGGCGCGCGAGCAGTACTTC.

The chain couples TRBV7-2 to TRBJ2-1; TRBD2 might be the D (6 bases). The CDR3 runs to 15 residues. V lost 1 base to trimming and J lost 6 bases, with 13 bases between them. Germline CDR1 reads SGHTA; CDR2 reads FQGNSA. CDR3 in amino acids: CASSLVAGGSNEQFF. CDR3 nucleotide sequence: TGTGCCAGCAGCTTAGTTGCCGGGGGATCCAATGAGCAGTTCTTC.

The chain links TRBV19 to TRBJ1-2; D is undetermined. Germline-derived CDR1 and CDR2 are LNHDA and SQIVND (reference sequence). V was trimmed by 6 bases and J by 8 bases, leaving 22 bases between them. The CDR3 totals 15 residues. For the CDR3, the DNA is TGTGCCAGTAGGGAGGCGGGGAGGTCCGTCGGCGGCTACACCTTC. This encodes CASREAGRSVGGYTF.

This clone appeared a single time. The chain couples TRBV7-6 to TRBJ2-1; perhaps TRBD2 as D (5 bases). Germline V gives CDR1 SGHVS, CDR2 FNYEAQ. The length of the CDR3 is 15 residues. V lost 5 bases and J lost 7, with 18 bases in between. The CDR3: CASSPRRVARNEQFF. CDR3 bases: TGTGCCAGCAGCCCCCGCCGGGTAGCGAGGAATGAGCAGTTCTTC.

This rearrangement joins TRBV5-4 to TRBJ2-1; 7 bases match TRBD1. The V and J ends lost 3 bases and 5 bases, in that order; junction bases with no gene match: 8. Per the germline V gene, CDR1 is SGHNT and CDR2 is YYREEE (reference sequence). The CDR3 contains 15 residues. DNA of the CDR3: TGTGCCAGCAGCTCCCAACAGGGGAAGCACAATGAGCAGTTCTTC. Protein: CASSSQQGKHNEQFF.

J is TRBJ2-3 and V is TRBV18, with D possibly matching TRBD2 (6 bases). The length of the CDR3 is 17 residues. The V gene lost 2 bases and the J gene lost 0 bases, with 15 bases spanning the gap. The germline V gene has CDR1 KGHSH and CDR2 LQKENI. The CDR3, as DNA: TGTGCCAGCTCACCAGCTAGGCTAGCGACTAGCACAGATACGCAGTATTTT. It encodes CASSPARLATSTDTQYF. Variable domain in full (rest from reference TRBV18 and TRBJ2-3): NAGVMQNPRHLVRRRGQEARLRCSPMKGHSHVYWYRQLPEEGLKFMVYLQKENIIDESGMPKERFSAEFPKEGPSILRIQQVVRGDSAAYFCASSPARLATSTDTQYFGPGTRLTVL.

This chain uses TRBV25-1 with TRBJ2-1, with TRBD1 matching over 8 bases. The CDR3 length is 15 residues. The V gene end was trimmed by 5 bases and the J gene end by 9 bases; junction bases not matched to a gene: 12. Per the germline V gene, CDR1 is MGHDK and CDR2 is SYGVNS. CDR3 nucleotides: TGTGCCAGCAGTCTTGGGGGCAGGGGGCGCAGTGAGCAGTTCTTC. Its translation is CASSLGGRGRSEQFF.

The genes are TRBV7-9 and TRBJ1-5; D is unresolved. From germline, CDR1 is SEHNR and CDR2 FQNEAQ (reference sequence). CDR3 length equals 16 residues. V lost 1 base and J 4 bases, leaving 14 bases between the germline ends. CDR3 sequence: CASSLGVAGSNQPQHF. In nucleotides, the CDR3 is TGTGCCAGCAGCTTAGGAGTCGCTGGCTCGAATCAGCCCCAGCATTTT.

This clone was recorded only once. V and J are TRBV5-1 and TRBJ2-7; 9 bases are shared with TRBD1. CDR3 length: 15 amino acids. Losses at the gene ends were 0 bases for V and 7 bases for J; bases not matched to a gene: 8. Germline V gives CDR1 SGHRS, CDR2 YFSETQ. In nucleotides, the CDR3 is TGCGCCAGCAGCTTGGCAATGAACAGGGGGCAAGAGCAGTACTTC. Translated, it gives CASSLAMNRGQEQYF.

This clone occurred once. V and J are TRBV30 and TRBJ1-5; the D gene is possibly TRBD1 (6 bases). V dropped 5 bases and J dropped 6 bases, with 8 bases sitting between them. The CDR3 totals 11 residues. Germline assignment: CDR1 GTSNPN and CDR2 SVGIG (reference sequence). The chain's CDR3 is CAWGGAQPQHF. The CDR3, as DNA: TGTGCCTGGGGGGGCGCTCAGCCCCAGCATTTT.

The genes are TRBV10-1 and TRBJ2-3; D not resolved. The CDR3 has 12 amino acids. V shed 8 bases and J shed 0 bases, with 6 bases lying between them. Germline V CDR1 and CDR2: WNHNN, SYGVQD (reference sequence). The CDR3 loop reads CASGTSTDTQYF. For the CDR3, the DNA is TGCGCCAGCGGAACTAGCACAGATACGCAGTATTTT.

The chain couples TRBV11-2 to TRBJ2-1; D not resolved. Trimming removed 3 bases from V and 9 bases from J, with 15 bases in between. The CDR3 covers 14 residues. CDR1 and CDR2 from the germline V gene are SGHAT and FQNNGV. DNA of the CDR3: TGTGCCAGCAGCTTCTCGGGCTCACCGGGTGAGCAGTTCTTC. Residues: CASSFSGSPGEQFF.

V and J are TRBV6-5 and TRBJ2-3; 9 nucleotides match TRBD2. Unmatched junction bases numbered 8, after V lost 7 bases and J lost 3 bases. Germline V gives CDR1 MNHEY, CDR2 SVGAGI. CDR3 length: 15 amino acids. CDR3 residues: CASISRTSATDTQYF. As DNA, the CDR3 is TGTGCCAGCATCTCTCGGACTAGCGCTACAGATACGCAGTATTTT.

The V and J genes are TRBV11-1 and TRBJ1-5; 7 nucleotides agree with TRBD1. With V trimmed by 5 bases and J by 7 bases, 5 bases remained unmatched. This CDR3 has 13 amino acids. Per the germline V gene, CDR1 is SGHAT and CDR2 is FQDESV (reference sequence). The CDR3 bases are TGTGCCAGCAGCACAGGGGCTTTCCAGCCCCAGCATTTT. It translates to CASSTGAFQPQHF.

V gene TRBV5-4 combines with J gene TRBJ2-1; D unresolved. This CDR3 spans 13 amino acids. Germline CDR1 SGHNT, CDR2 YYREEE (reference sequence). V dropped 6 bases and J dropped 7 bases, with 14 bases sitting between them. CDR3 sequence (DNA): TGTGCCAGCAACGTCGAGGAGTATAATGAGCAGTTCTTC. This sequence encodes CASNVEEYNEQFF.

The chain links TRBV5-4 to TRBJ2-6, with 7 bases lining up with TRBD1. V shed 2 bases, J shed 1 base, and the junction held 9 bases outside the gene matches. CDR1 is SGHNT and CDR2 is YYREEE in the germline V gene (reference sequence). CDR3 size: 18 residues. The CDR3 region is CASSLNRGLGSGANVLTF. CDR3 coding DNA: TGTGCCAGCAGCTTAAACAGGGGTCTGGGTTCTGGGGCCAACGTCCTGACTTTC.

The chain joins TRBV4-3 to TRBJ2-7, with D unclear. V was cut by 0 bases and J by 7 bases, with 13 bases left in between. The CDR3 runs to 14 residues. CDR1 and CDR2 from the germline V gene are LGHNA and YSLEER. The CDR3 nucleotides are TGCGCCAGCAGCCAAGATTCCGCAGGCAGGGAGCAGTACTTC. This translates into CASSQDSAGREQYF.